These 6 T cell receptor beta chains were all obtained from the same sample, sequenced in a study of blood T cell repertoires in COVID-19. Sequenced by immunoSEQ multiplex PCR; TCRdb stores in-frame clones only, minus some. The table lists 70,000 to 85,000 clones, around 87% of them singletons. The sequencing sample was made of peripheral blood. Every receptor here comes from a woman between 50 and 59 years old with active or convalescent COVID-19.

This rearrangement joins TRBV5-1 to TRBJ1-2, with 10 bases matching TRBD1. The V and J ends lost 0 bases and 3 bases, in that order; junction bases with no gene match: 2. The CDR3 extends over 15 amino acids. Germline CDR1 SGHRS, CDR2 YFSETQ. The CDR3: CASSLGGQGYYGYTF. CDR3 nucleotides: TGCGCCAGCAGCTTGGGGGGACAGGGGTACTATGGCTACACCTTC.

This clone occurred a few times. This rearrangement joins TRBV28 to TRBJ1-5; 8 bases align to TRBD1. V lost 6 bases, J lost 15 bases, and 19 bases stayed unmatched. Per germline, CDR1 MDHEN and CDR2 SYDVKM. The CDR3 covers 15 residues. CDR3 loop: CASRESGGAGQIWHF. The CDR3 bases are TGTGCCAGCAGGGAATCAGGGGGCGCCGGACAAATATGGCATTTT.

This CDR3 reads CASSYAPGTGEGYTF. The CDR3 DNA is TGTGCCAGCAGTTACGCCCCCGGGACAGGGGAAGGCTACACCTTC. The chain links TRBV6-5 to TRBJ1-2, with 10 bases matching TRBD1. The CDR3 runs to 15 residues. After removal of 2 bases from V and 8 bases from J, the junction contained 8 bases not matched to a gene. Germline loops: CDR1 MNHEY, CDR2 SVGAGI.

This clone was recorded once. The rearrangement links TRBV18 to TRBJ2-6, with 8 bases fitting TRBD1. The germline V gene has CDR1 KGHSH and CDR2 LQKENI. V shed 6 bases and J 4 bases; nucleotides not matched to a gene: 8. The CDR3 covers 16 residues. The CDR3 is CASSSRQGAGANVLTF. The CDR3 bases are TGTGCCAGCTCCTCGAGGCAGGGGGCCGGGGCCAACGTCCTGACTTTC.

The CDR3 coding sequence is TGTGCCAGCTCACCACTCTTCCAGGGTCGCGGGAAGAACACTGAAGCTTTCTTT. Its translation: CASSPLFQGRGKNTEAFF. V usage is TRBV18 and J usage is TRBJ1-1; D possibly corresponds to TRBD1 (5 bases). This CDR3 region has 18 residues. From germline, CDR1 is KGHSH and CDR2 LQKENI. The ends were cut back, 1 base at V and 1 base at J, with 19 bases in the middle.

J is TRBJ2-4 and V is TRBV7-2, with D uncertain. This CDR3 has 14 residues. Germline CDR1 SGHTA, CDR2 FQGNSA. Deletions cut 0 bases from V and 7 bases from J, with 10 bases between. The CDR3 DNA sequence: TGTGCCAGCAGCTTAGCGCATCTAAAGAACATTCAGTACTTC. This translates into CASSLAHLKNIQYF.